A selection of T cell receptor beta chains follows, all from one sample in a study of shared clonotypes between healthy human individuals. TCRdb keeps only in-frame clones here, not all; method: immunoSEQ multiplex PCR. The sample gives about 680,000 clones, about 90% of which show up once; approximately 22% is in the top ten. Material: naive CD8+ T cells sorted from blood. These receptors came from a man aged 25 to 45 in good health. Both conserved end residues are part of each CDR3. Fields, in order: V gene, clone size, D gene, J gene, CDR3 DNA, CDR3 protein. A D gene is named only where the DNA matches it firmly. The size of a clone is reported for some rows only, either as once, few or many, or as a class for expanded clones.

TRBV27	-	TRBD2	TRBJ2-7	TGTGCCAGCAGTCCACGGGACTATAGCTCCTACGAGCAGTACTTC	CASSPRDYSSYEQYF
TRBV15	-	-	TRBJ1-2	TGTGCCACCAGCAGAGAGTATGAGGTCGGAGGCTACACCTTC	CATSREYEVGGYTF
TRBV28	-	TRBD2	TRBJ2-7	TGTGCCAGCAGGAGGGCGCCTAGCGGGAGCCACGAGCAGTACTTC	CASRRAPSGSHEQYF
TRBV9	-	TRBD1	TRBJ1-4	TGTGCCAGCAGCGCCGGGACAGTCGCAACTAATGAAAAACTGTTTTTT	CASSAGTVATNEKLFF
TRBV10-3	-	TRBD1	TRBJ1-1	TGTGCCATCGCGACAGGGGGGAACACTGAAGCTTTCTTT	CAIATGGNTEAFF
TRBV7-9	-	TRBD1	TRBJ2-7	TGTGCCAGCAGCCGAGCCCGACAGGGCGAGAGCTCCTACGAGCAGTACTTC	CASSRARQGESSYEQYF
TRBV7-3	-	-	TRBJ2-7	TGTGCCAGCAGCTTATCTAAGGGAAGGGAAGGAGAGCAGTACTTC	CASSLSKGREGEQYF
TRBV27	-	-	TRBJ2-3	TGTGCCAGCAGTTCCCTGGGCACAGATACGCAGTATTTT	CASSSLGTDTQYF
TRBV4-3	once	-	TRBJ2-5	TGCGCCAGCAGCCAAGAACCCACGCAAGAGACCCAGTACTTC	CASSQEPTQETQYF
TRBV9	-	TRBD1	TRBJ1-5	TGTGCCAGCAGCCCCGGGACAGTAAATCAGCCCCAGCATTTT	CASSPGTVNQPQHF
TRBV7-9	-	-	TRBJ2-4	TGTGCCAGCAGCCCCTACCCACAGGGCCCCTTAAACATTCAGTACTTC	CASSPYPQGPLNIQYF
TRBV7-3	-	-	TRBJ1-2	TGTGCCAGCAGCTCCCCTGGAGGGGATCCTCTGGATGGCTACACCTTC	CASSSPGGDPLDGYTF
TRBV6-7	-	-	TRBJ2-6	TGTGCCAGCAGTGGTTACATGCGTATACAAAGTCGGGCCAACGTCCTGACTTTC	CASSGYMRIQSRANVLTF
TRBV28	-	-	TRBJ2-7	TGTGCCAGCAGCCCGGAATACGAGCAGTACTTC	CASSPEYEQYF